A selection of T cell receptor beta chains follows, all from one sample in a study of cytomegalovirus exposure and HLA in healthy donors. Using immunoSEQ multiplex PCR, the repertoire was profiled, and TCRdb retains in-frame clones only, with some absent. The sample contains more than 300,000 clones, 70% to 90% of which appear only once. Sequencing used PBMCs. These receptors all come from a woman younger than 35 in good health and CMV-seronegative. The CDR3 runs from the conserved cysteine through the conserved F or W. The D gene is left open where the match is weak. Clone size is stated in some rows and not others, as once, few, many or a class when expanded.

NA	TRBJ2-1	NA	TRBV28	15	TGTGCCAGCAGTACCGCCGGGACTTACTACAATGAGCAGTTCTTC	CASSTAGTYYNEQFF
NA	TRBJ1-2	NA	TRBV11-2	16	TGTGCCAGCAGCTTAGTAGGGGGACGAGCTAACTATGGCTACACCTTC	CASSLVGGRANYGYTF
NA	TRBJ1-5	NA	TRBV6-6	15	TGTGCCAGCAGTCAATCATGGACAGGCAATCAGCCCCAGCATTTT	CASSQSWTGNQPQHF
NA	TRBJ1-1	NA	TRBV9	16	TGTGCCAGCAGCCCTCCGAGTGGGGCGCTGAACACTGAAGCTTTCTTT	CASSPPSGALNTEAFF
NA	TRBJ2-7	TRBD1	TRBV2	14	TGTGCCAGCAGTGCAACCGGGACAGGGAACGAGCAGTACTTC	CASSATGTGNEQYF
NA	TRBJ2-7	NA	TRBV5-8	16	TGTGCCAGCAGTTCTCCTACAGGGATCGGGGTCGACGAGCAGTACTTC	CASSSPTGIGVDEQYF
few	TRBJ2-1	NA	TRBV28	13	TGTGCCAGCAGGTTCCCTCCCGGGGATGAGCAGTTCTTC	CASRFPPGDEQFF
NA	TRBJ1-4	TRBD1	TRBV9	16	TGTGCCAGCAGCGTAGCTGGGGGACAGAGTAATGAAAAACTGTTTTTT	CASSVAGGQSNEKLFF
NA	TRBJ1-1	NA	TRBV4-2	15	TGTGCCAGCAGCCAAGGTTTGAGGGAATACACTGAAGCTTTCTTT	CASSQGLREYTEAFF
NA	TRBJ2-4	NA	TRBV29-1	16	TGCAGCGTTGAAGGAAGGGGTAGGCTCTTCAAAAACATTCAGTACTTC	CSVEGRGRLFKNIQYF
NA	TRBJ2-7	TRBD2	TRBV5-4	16	TGTGCCAGCAGCACATCTGGGACTAGCGGGAGGAGGGAGCAGTACTTC	CASSTSGTSGRREQYF
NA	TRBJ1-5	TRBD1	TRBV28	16	TGTGCCAGCAGTCCATACCCGACAGGGAGAAATCAGCCCCAGCATTTT	CASSPYPTGRNQPQHF
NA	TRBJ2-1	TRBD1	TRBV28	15	TGTGCCAGCATCCATCGACAGGGGGCTTACAATGAGCAGTTCTTC	CASIHRQGAYNEQFF
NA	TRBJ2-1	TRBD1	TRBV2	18	TGTGCCAGCATACCCGGGACAGGGTACATTTCGGGATACAATGAGCAGTTCTTC	CASIPGTGYISGYNEQFF
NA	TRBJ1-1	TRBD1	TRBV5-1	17	TGCGCCAGCAGTCCCGGGACAGGGACCACTTTATACACTGAAGCTTTCTTT	CASSPGTGTTLYTEAFF
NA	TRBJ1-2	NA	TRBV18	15	TGTGCCAGCTCACCACCTCCAGGAACGAACTATGGCTACACCTTC	CASSPPPGTNYGYTF
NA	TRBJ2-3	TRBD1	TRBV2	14	TGTGCCAGCAGGGGGGACAGTAGCACAGATACGCAGTATTTT	CASRGDSSTDTQYF
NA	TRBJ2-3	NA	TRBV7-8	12	TGTGCCAGCAGTTTTCTAACGTTACTGCAGTATTTT	CASSFLTLLQYF
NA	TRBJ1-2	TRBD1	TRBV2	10	TGTGCCAAGGGACAGGTTGGCTACACCTTC	CAKGQVGYTF
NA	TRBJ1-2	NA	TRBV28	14	TGTGCCAGCAGCGCCGACAGATTGGGGCCTGGCTACACCTTC	CASSADRLGPGYTF
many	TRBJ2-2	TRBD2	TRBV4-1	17	TGCGCCAGCAGCTCCTTTACTAGCGGGACTTACACCGGGGAGCTGTTTTTT	CASSSFTSGTYTGELFF
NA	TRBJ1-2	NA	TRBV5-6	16	TGTGCCAGCAGCTTACCCCACTCATGGGGACTGAGTGGCTACACCTTC	CASSLPHSWGLSGYTF
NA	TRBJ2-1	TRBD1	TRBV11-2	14	TGTGCCAGCAGCCTTAGAGACAGGGAGAATGAGCAGTTCTTC	CASSLRDRENEQFF
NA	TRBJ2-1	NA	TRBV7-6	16	TGTGCCAGCAGCTTAGGATACGGGAGAATCCACAATGAGCAGTTCTTC	CASSLGYGRIHNEQFF
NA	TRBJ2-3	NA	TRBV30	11	TGTGCCTGGGAGGCGGAGGTTACGCAGTATTTT	CAWEAEVTQYF
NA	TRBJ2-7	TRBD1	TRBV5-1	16	TGCGCCAGCAGCTTGCAAGCCGGGACAGGGACATACGAGCAGTACTTC	CASSLQAGTGTYEQYF
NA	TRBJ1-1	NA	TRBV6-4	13	TGTGCCAGCAGTGATAGTGATCGGGCTGAAGCTTTCTTT	CASSDSDRAEAFF
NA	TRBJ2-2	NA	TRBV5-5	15	TGTGCCAGCAGCTTTAGCGATTTGAACACCGGGGAGCTGTTTTTT	CASSFSDLNTGELFF
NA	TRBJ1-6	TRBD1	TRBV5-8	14	TGTGCCAGCAGCGCAGGACAGGTAGTGACACCCCTCCACTTT	CASSAGQVVTPLHF
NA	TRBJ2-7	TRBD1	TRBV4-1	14	TGCGCCAGCAGCCAACACAGGGGGAACTACGAGCAGTACTTC	CASSQHRGNYEQYF
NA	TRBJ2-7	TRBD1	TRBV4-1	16	TGCGCCAGCAGCCAAGTTGCTCGGACAGGGATGGACGAGCAGTACTTC	CASSQVARTGMDEQYF
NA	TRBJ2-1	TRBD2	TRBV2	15	TGTGCCAGCAGTGACCTAGCGGGGATCTACAATGAGCAGTTCTTC	CASSDLAGIYNEQFF
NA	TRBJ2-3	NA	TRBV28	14	TGTGCCAGCAGTTTAGCCGGGGTCACAGATACGCAGTATTTT	CASSLAGVTDTQYF
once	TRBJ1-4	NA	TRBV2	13	TGTGCCAGCAGTGACAGGCGTAATGAAAAACTGTTTTTT	CASSDRRNEKLFF
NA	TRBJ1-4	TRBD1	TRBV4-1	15	TGCGCCAGCAGCCAAGGGGACAGAAGGAATGAAAAACTGTTTTTT	CASSQGDRRNEKLFF
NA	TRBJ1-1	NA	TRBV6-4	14	TGTGCCAGCAGAGTGGGGACATCCTCTTATGAAGCTTTCTTT	CASRVGTSSYEAFF
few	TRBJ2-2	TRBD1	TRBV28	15	TGTGCCAGCAGTTTCGGGGACAGGGACACCGGGGAGCTGTTTTTT	CASSFGDRDTGELFF
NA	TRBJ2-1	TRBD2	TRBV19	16	TGTGCCAGTAGTTTGAAGGGAGGGCTAGCGGGGAATGAGCAGTTCTTC	CASSLKGGLAGNEQFF
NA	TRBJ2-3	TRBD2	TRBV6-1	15	TGTGCCAGCAGCCTTAGCGGGAGGAGCACAGATACGCAGTATTTT	CASSLSGRSTDTQYF
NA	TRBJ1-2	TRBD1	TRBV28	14	TGTGCCAGCACCACTCCAGGGGGTAACTATGGCTACACCTTC	CASTTPGGNYGYTF
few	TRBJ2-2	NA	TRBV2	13	TGTGCCGGAGGGGTAGAGGTCTCAGGGGAGCTGTTTTTT	CAGGVEVSGELFF
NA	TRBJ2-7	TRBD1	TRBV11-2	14	TGTGCCAGCAGCCTCGACAGGGGTGGATACGAGCAGTACTTC	CASSLDRGGYEQYF
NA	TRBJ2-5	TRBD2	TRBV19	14	TGTGCCAGTAGTATTTCGGGAGGAAGGGAGACCCAGTACTTC	CASSISGGRETQYF
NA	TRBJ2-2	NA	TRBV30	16	TGTGCCTGGAGTTTTTTCTCCAGGGCGAACACCGGGGAGCTGTTTTTT	CAWSFFSRANTGELFF
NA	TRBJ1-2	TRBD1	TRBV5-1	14	TGCGCCAGCAGCTTTGAGGGGGCGGACTATGGCTACACCTTC	CASSFEGADYGYTF
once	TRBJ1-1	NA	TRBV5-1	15	TGCGCCAGCAGCTTGTATCACGGGGAGAACACTGAAGCTTTCTTT	CASSLYHGENTEAFF
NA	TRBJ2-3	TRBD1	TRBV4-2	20	TGTGCCAGCAGCCAAGATTTGGACACCACAGGGGGCATCGGCACAGATACGCAGTATTTT	CASSQDLDTTGGIGTDTQYF
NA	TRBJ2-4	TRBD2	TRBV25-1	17	TGTGCCAGCCCGGGACTAGCGGGAGTAAAACCCAAAAACATTCAGTACTTC	CASPGLAGVKPKNIQYF
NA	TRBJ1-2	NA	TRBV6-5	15	TGTGCCAGCAGTCTCCTCCGCGACAGGTCCTTCGGCTACACCTTC	CASSLLRDRSFGYTF
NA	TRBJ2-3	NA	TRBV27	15	TGTGCCAGCAGTTTGATACAGGATTTTGGAGATACGCAGTATTTT	CASSLIQDFGDTQYF
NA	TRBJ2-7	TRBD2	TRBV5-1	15	TGCGCCAGCAGCAAGGGACTAGCGGATTATTACGAGCAGTACTTC	CASSKGLADYYEQYF
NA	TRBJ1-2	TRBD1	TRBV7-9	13	TGTGCCAGCAGCTTAGGGAGGGGGCCTGGCTACACCTTC	CASSLGRGPGYTF
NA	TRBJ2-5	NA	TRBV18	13	TGTGCCAGCTCCCGACTCCTAAAAGAGACCCAGTACTTC	CASSRLLKETQYF
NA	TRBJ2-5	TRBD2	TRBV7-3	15	TGTGCCAGCAGTCTCCGGCCTAGCGGGCAAGAGACCCAGTACTTC	CASSLRPSGQETQYF
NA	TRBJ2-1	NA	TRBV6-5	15	NA	CASSSSRGERDEQFF
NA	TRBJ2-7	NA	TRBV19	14	TGTGCCAGTAGCTGGGGACTGGCCCCCTACGAGCAGTACTTC	CASSWGLAPYEQYF
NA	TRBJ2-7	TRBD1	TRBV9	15	TGTGCCAGCAGCGTAGGTGTAGGGGGCCTCTACGAGCAGTACTTC	CASSVGVGGLYEQYF
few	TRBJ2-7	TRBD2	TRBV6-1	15	TGTGCCAGCAGTGACCTCAGCGGGGCCTCCTACGAGCAGTACTTC	CASSDLSGASYEQYF
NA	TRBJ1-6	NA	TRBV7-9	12	TGTGCCAGCAGCTTACCATATTCACCCCTCCACTTT	CASSLPYSPLHF